This TCR beta chain was captured in a study of cytomegalovirus exposure and HLA in healthy donors. These donors were members of the roughly 130-subject validation cohort, a group separate from the approximately 670-subject first cohort. Only in-frame clones appear in the TCRdb table, and some are missing; sequencing was by immunoSEQ multiplex PCR. The sample records about 120,000 clones, about 82% being singletons. This clone was detected once. Antigen: not known. General study findings and limits: In vitro checks showed that three CMV-associated chains really do target CMV antigens. Rarity held for most TCR sequences, but there were some public TCRs that occurred in many donors. The study designated 160 or so TCR beta chains cytomegalovirus-associated.

This receptor was identified in a man between 18 and 29 years old in good health and CMV-seronegative. The sequencing input was PBMCs.

CDR3 protein: CASSKSGTGGEETQYF. The CDR3 DNA reads as TGTGCCAGCAGCAAATCGGGGACAGGGGGAGAAGAGACCCAGTACTTC. The chain recombines TRBV21-1 with TRBJ2-5; the table's D call, TRBD1, has no DNA check behind it. TRBV21-1 constitutes a pseudogene. The length of the CDR3 is 16 residues.